Shown below are 24 T cell receptor beta chains from a single sample sequenced in a study of shared clonotypes between healthy human individuals. Profiled with immunoSEQ multiplex PCR; TCRdb holds only in-frame clones, not every one. The sample has roughly 1,100,000 clones, about 75% seen once. The sample consisted of memory CD4+ T cells sorted from blood. Described subset: CD45RA-negative fraction. The origin of the receptors is a man aged 18 to 29 in good health.

The chain recombines TRBV5-1 with TRBJ2-5, with 10 bases lining up with TRBD1. The CDR3 loop spans 15 amino acids. Germline V gene data show CDR1 as SGHRS and CDR2 as YFSETQ. V shed 2 bases, J shed 2 bases, and the junction held 3 bases outside the gene matches. The CDR3 sequence is CASSLTDRGQETQYF. The DNA for the CDR3 is TGCGCCAGCAGCTTAACGGACAGGGGGCAAGAGACCCAGTACTTC.

Note on this clone: Other nucleotide sequences in the sample specify the same CDR3. The CDR3 here is CAWSQGSTDTQYF. CDR3 bases: TGTGCCTGGAGCCAAGGAAGCACAGATACGCAGTATTTT. The V call is TRBV30, the J call TRBJ2-3; D gene unclear. Germline CDR1 reads GTSNPN; CDR2 reads SVGIG (reference sequence). The CDR3 runs 13 residues. Trimming took off 3 bases at V and 0 bases at J, with 7 bases between the two ends.

This clone was found many times. Other DNA sequences of this sample code for an identical CDR3. V and J are TRBV5-1 and TRBJ2-5; possibly TRBD1 for D (6 bases). Germline V gene data show CDR1 as SGHRS and CDR2 as YFSETQ. Trimming left V 4 bases short and J 5 bases short, with 12 bases between. This CDR3 spans 13 amino acids. CDR3 region: CASSIRQEETQYF. The DNA of the CDR3 is TGCGCCAGCAGCATACGACAGGAGGAGACCCAGTACTTC.

This clone was observed a single time. This rearrangement joins TRBV14 to TRBJ2-6; D is undetermined. This CDR3 region has 13 residues. From germline, CDR1 is SGHDN and CDR2 FVKESK. Trimming cost V 0 bases and J 12 bases, with 9 bases left between them. The CDR3 here is CASSQEGHGVLTF. The CDR3 coding sequence is TGTGCCAGCAGCCAAGAAGGGCACGGCGTCCTGACTTTC.

On this clone: A much larger clonotype is one base distant, so this may be a read error. Other DNA sequences from this sample encode an identical CDR3 as well. The chain joins TRBV19 to TRBJ1-2; 8 bases align to TRBD1. The V gene end was trimmed by 6 bases and the J gene end by 4 bases; junction bases not matched to a gene: 4. Germline assignment: CDR1 LNHDA and CDR2 SQIVND (reference sequence). The CDR3 loop spans 13 amino acids. CDR3 in amino acids: CASRLDRGYGYTF. CDR3 in DNA: TGTGCCAGTAGATTAGACAGGGGCTATGGCTACACCTTC.

The chain recombines TRBV10-3 with TRBJ2-1; possible D gene TRBD2, 6 bases. Germline V lookup: CDR1 ENHRY, CDR2 SYGVKD. The CDR3 contains 16 residues. Trimming left V 10 bases short and J 4 bases short, with 23 bases between. This CDR3 is CATDPKVASAYNEQFF. CDR3 coding DNA: TGTGCCACGGACCCGAAGGTCGCTAGCGCTTACAATGAGCAGTTCTTC.

CDR3 DNA: TGTGCCAGCAGCTTGATGGACAGAAACGATTCACCCCTCCACTTT. Translation gives CASSLMDRNDSPLHF. The V gene is TRBV5-8, the J gene TRBJ1-6; maybe TRBD1 (6 bases). Germline-derived CDR1 and CDR2 are SGHTS and YDEGEE. CDR3 length: 15 residues. V lost 1 base to trimming and J lost 8 bases, with 13 bases between them. Supplemented by reference TRBV5-8 and TRBJ1-6, the full variable domain reads EAGVTQSPTHLIKTRGQQATLRCSPISGHTSVYWYQQALGLGLQFLLWYDEGEERNRGNFPPRFSGRQFPNYSSELNVNALELEDSALYLCASSLMDRNDSPLHFGNGTRLTVT.

The chain is built from TRBV6-1 and TRBJ1-1; 7 positions agree with TRBD1. The trim removed 6 bases at V and 0 bases at J, leaving 4 bases unmatched. This CDR3 is built from 14 residues. Germline loops: CDR1 MNHNS, CDR2 SASEGT. DNA for the CDR3: TGTGCCAGCAGAAGACAGGGACTGAACACTGAAGCTTTCTTT. Protein product: CASRRQGLNTEAFF.

This clone occurred once. V is TRBV29-1 and J is TRBJ1-2; D remains ambiguous. The CDR3 is 18 amino acids. Looked up from germline, CDR1 is SQVTM and CDR2 is ANQGSEA. V lost 0 bases and J lost 4, with 24 bases in between. CDR3 loop: CSVEDKRVLGEPSYGYTF. CDR3 coding DNA: TGCAGCGTTGAAGATAAAAGGGTCCTAGGCGAACCGTCCTATGGCTACACCTTC.

The rearrangement links TRBV27 to TRBJ2-3; no firm D call. Between the trimmed V and J ends, which lost 7 bases and 0 bases, there was a span of 17 bases. The CDR3 loop spans 16 amino acids. Germline loops: CDR1 MNHEY, CDR2 SMNVEV (reference sequence). CDR3 residues: CASKSVGPASTDTQYF. CDR3 sequence (DNA): TGTGCCAGCAAGTCAGTAGGGCCCGCTAGCACAGATACGCAGTATTTT.

A single count supports this clone. The chain employs TRBV2 and TRBJ2-7; possible D gene TRBD2, 5 bases. With 1 base removed from V and 3 bases from J, the gap between germline ends came to 13 bases. The CDR3 totals 15 residues. CDR1 SNHLY and CDR2 FYNNEI come from the germline V gene. The DNA for the CDR3 is TGTGCCAGCAGTGAAGGGTTAGCGTCCTACTACGAGCAGTACTTC. Protein product: CASSEGLASYYEQYF. The full variable domain, in which reference TRBV2 and TRBJ2-7 provide the parts outside the CDR3, is EPEVTQTPSHQVTQMGQEVILRCVPISNHLYFYWYRQILGQKVEFLVSFYNNEISEKSEIFDDQFSVERPDGSNFTLKIRSTKLEDSAMYFCASSEGLASYYEQYFGPGTRLTVT.

V and J are TRBV29-1 and TRBJ2-1; 7 bases are shared with TRBD2. The CDR3 extends over 15 amino acids. Losses at the gene ends were 7 bases for V and 7 bases for J; bases not matched to a gene: 16. Germline values: CDR1 SQVTM, CDR2 ANQGSEA. In DNA, the CDR3 is TGCAGCGGAAACGCCCCGGGCGGGAGCCGGAATGAGCAGTTCTTC. This codes for CSGNAPGGSRNEQFF.

This clone turned up a few times. In DNA form, the CDR3 reads TGTGCCTCCTCCGGGGGGGGCCGAACTGAAGCTTTCTTT. Translation gives CASSGGGRTEAFF. The rearrangement uses TRBV30 and TRBJ1-1; a weak D match, TRBD1 (6 bases). The CDR3 has 13 residues. Per the germline V gene, CDR1 is GTSNPN and CDR2 is SVGIG (reference sequence). V lost 7 bases, J lost 5 bases, and 17 bases lay in between.

The chain employs TRBV2 and TRBJ2-4; TRBD1 matches at 7 bases. With 6 bases clipped from V and 0 bases from J, the junction kept 23 bases outside the gene matches. This CDR3 has 21 residues. The germline gives CDR1 SNHLY, CDR2 FYNNEI. This CDR3 reads CASRPEPAGGSNLLAKNIQYF. For the CDR3, the DNA is TGTGCCAGCAGACCCGAGCCGGCAGGGGGATCGAACCTACTAGCCAAAAACATTCAGTACTTC.

The V gene is TRBV18, the J gene TRBJ1-2; D remains unclear. V lost 6 bases and J lost 2, with 10 bases in between. The CDR3 totals 13 residues. Germline CDR1 is KGHSH and CDR2 is LQKENI. CDR3 nucleotide sequence: TGTGCCAGCTCCGGGGAGATCAACTATGGCTACACCTTC. As protein: CASSGEINYGYTF.

The rearrangement uses TRBV5-4 and TRBJ1-2; perhaps TRBD1 as D (6 bases). Germline V lookup: CDR1 SGHNT, CDR2 YYREEE (reference sequence). The CDR3 covers 15 residues. Trimming pared 4 bases from V and 6 bases from J, leaving 19 bases between. CDR3 protein: CASSPAGQSINGYTF. The DNA of the CDR3 is TGTGCCAGCAGCCCCGCAGGACAGTCTATCAATGGCTACACCTTC. Using reference TRBV5-4 and TRBJ1-2 for the parts outside the CDR3, the full variable domain is ETGVTQSPTHLIKTRGQQVTLRCSSQSGHNTVSWYQQALGQGPQFIFQYYREEENGRGNFPPRFSGLQFPNYSSELNVNALELDDSALYLCASSPAGQSINGYTFGSGTRLTVV.

CDR3 nucleotides: TGTGCCTGGAGTCTCCACAATGAGCAGTTCTTC. The encoded protein is CAWSLHNEQFF. V usage is TRBV30 and J usage is TRBJ2-1; D is unresolved. CDR3 size: 11 residues. CDR1 GTSNPN and CDR2 SVGIG come from the germline V gene (reference sequence). V lost 2 bases and J 5 bases, leaving 4 bases between the germline ends.

This clone was recorded only once. The chain combines TRBV19 with TRBJ1-6, with D perhaps matching TRBD1 (5 bases). This CDR3 contains 16 residues. V lost 3 bases to trimming and J lost 7 bases, with 16 bases between them. The germline CDR1 and CDR2 sequences are LNHDA and SQIVND (reference sequence). The CDR3 DNA reads as TGTGCCAGTAGTATCGCCCGGGCAGGGCCCAATTCACCCCTCCACTTT. This gives the protein CASSIARAGPNSPLHF. Full variable domain (rest looked up from reference TRBV19 and TRBJ1-6): DGGITQSPKYLFRKEGQNVTLSCEQNLNHDAMYWYRQDPGQGLRLIYYSQIVNDFQKGDIAEGYSVSREKKESFPLTVTSAQKNPTAFYLCASSIARAGPNSPLHFGNGTRLTVT.

This clone was detected only once. V and J are TRBV28 and TRBJ2-1; 9 positions match TRBD1. Germline V gives CDR1 MDHEN, CDR2 SYDVKM. With 6 bases clipped from V and 7 bases from J, the junction kept 7 bases outside the gene matches. This CDR3 comprises 14 residues. The CDR3 region is CASSRDRVGNEQFF. CDR3 nucleotide sequence: TGTGCCAGCAGCCGGGACAGGGTTGGTAATGAGCAGTTCTTC.

In this sample, this clone turned up a few times. The rearrangement joins TRBV5-8 to TRBJ1-1; possible D gene TRBD1, 6 bases. The CDR3 is 14 residues long. Per germline, CDR1 SGHTS and CDR2 YDEGEE. V was cut by 6 bases and J by 4 bases, with 16 bases left in between. CDR3 coding DNA: TGTGCCAGCACCTGGGGCAGGGGTGGCACTGAAGCTTTCTTT. Translated: CASTWGRGGTEAFF.

The V and J genes are TRBV7-2 and TRBJ2-7; possibly TRBD1 or TRBD2 for D (5 bases each). The CDR3 has 15 amino acids. CDR1 and CDR2 (germline): SGHTA, FQGNSA. V was shortened by 2 bases and J by 4 bases, with 15 bases between the two germline ends. Here the CDR3 reads CASSLSGTLLYEQYF. Written as DNA, the CDR3 is TGTGCCAGCAGCTTATCCGGGACGCTCCTTTACGAGCAGTACTTC. Full variable domain (rest looked up from reference TRBV7-2 and TRBJ2-7): GAGVSQSPSNKVTEKGKDVELRCDPISGHTALYWYRQSLGQGLEFLIYFQGNSAPDKSGLPSDRFSAERTGGSVSTLTIQRTQQEDSAVYLCASSLSGTLLYEQYFGPGTRLTVT.

The V gene is TRBV6-5, the J gene TRBJ1-6; TRBD1 aligns across 7 bases. The CDR3 runs to 15 residues. CDR1 MNHEY and CDR2 SVGAGI come from the germline V gene. V dropped 6 bases and J dropped 7; count of bases not matched to a gene: 9. CDR3 sequence (DNA): TGTGCCAGCAGCCCCCAGGGGGGGGAGAATTCACCCCTCCACTTT. Protein sequence: CASSPQGGENSPLHF.

The table lists this clone with a few counts. The chain uses TRBV6-5 and TRBJ2-2, with D maybe TRBD1 (5 bases). This CDR3 is 12 amino acids long. V gave up 10 bases and J gave up 1 base, with 7 bases separating them. Germline loops: CDR1 MNHEY, CDR2 SVGAGI. This CDR3 reads CATTVNTGELFF. The DNA of the CDR3 is TGTGCCACGACAGTGAACACCGGGGAGCTGTTTTTT.

The table lists this clone with a count of one. One end of the junction fails to match germline, which may point to a read error. The chain carries TRBV6-1 and TRBJ2-7; D might be TRBD1 or TRBD2, each matching 6 bases. This CDR3 has 16 amino acids. Germline CDR1 MNHNS, CDR2 SASEGT. The CDR3 region has the DNA TGTGCCATCAGTGATGTAGGGGGGAGTAGCTCCTACGAGCAGTACTTC. Translating it yields CAISDVGGSSSYEQYF.